This T cell receptor (beta chain) was retrieved from a study of blood T cell repertoires in COVID-19. Study-level information: Sample material is recorded as cDNA or gDNA derived from T cells, B-cell-depleted T cells, or PBMCs.

V was shortened by 5 bases and J by 1 base, with 14 bases between the two germline ends. The CDR3 sequence is 16 residues long. Germline V gene lookup returns CDR1 LNHDA and CDR2 SQIVND (reference sequence). As originally analysed: It was from reference gene primer amplification that nucleated cell counts were estimated. Repertoires were generated with immunoSEQ multiplex PCR, while TCRdb's copy carries only in-frame clones and drops some. The V and J calls and the clone size are those of that table, but D and trimming were determined from the DNA. This sample has more than 120,000 clones; approximately 88% occur once, and the top ten carry nearly 0.95%.

The sample consisted of peripheral blood. This TCR was sampled from a woman aged 45-65 years with acute or convalescent COVID-19. The chain combines TRBV19 with TRBJ1-4; a weak D match, TRBD1 (5 bases). In nucleotides, the CDR3 is TGTGCCAGTAGTCTGCCCGGGGGAAGAACTAATGAAAAACTGTTTTTT. Translated: CASSLPGGRTNEKLFF.